These 15 T cell receptor beta chains were all obtained from the same sample, sequenced in a study of T cell responses to AZD1222 COVID-19 vaccine. The repertoire was sequenced with immunoSEQ multiplex PCR; TCRdb's copy has only in-frame clones and lacks some. This table holds about 130,000 clones, roughly 90% found once. Sequenced here: peripheral blood, sampled on day 0 of AZD1222 vaccination. The receptors originated from an adult in good health.

This CDR3 reads CASSIMISQGTQYF. CDR3 in DNA: TGTGCCAGTAGTATTATGATAAGCCAGGGGACCCAGTACTTC. The chain carries TRBV19 and TRBJ2-5, with D possibly being TRBD1 (5 bases). Trimming took off 3 bases at V and 7 bases at J, with 15 bases between the two ends. The germline V gene encodes CDR1 LNHDA and CDR2 SQIVND (reference sequence). This CDR3 region has 14 residues.

The chain joins TRBV7-2 to TRBJ1-2; TRBD1 matches at 8 bases. Germline values: CDR1 SGHTA, CDR2 FQGNSA. Unmatched junction bases numbered 7, after V lost 5 bases and J lost 8 bases. CDR3 length equals 13 residues. CDR3 in amino acids: CASSVTGAMGYTF. The CDR3 DNA sequence: TGTGCCAGCAGCGTGACAGGGGCCATGGGCTACACCTTC.

The chain carries TRBV9 and TRBJ1-1; D is unclear. This CDR3 is built from 12 residues. From germline, CDR1 is SGDLS and CDR2 YYNGEE. V dropped 0 bases and J dropped 5 bases, with 5 bases sitting between them. CDR3 residues: CASSVEGTEAFF. As DNA, the CDR3 is TGTGCCAGCAGCGTAGAAGGTACTGAAGCTTTCTTT.

CDR3 nucleotide sequence: TGTGCCAGCAGCTTGGACAGGGACGAGCAGTACTTC. This encodes CASSLDRDEQYF. The J gene is TRBJ2-7, the V gene TRBV5-4; D might be TRBD1 (6 bases). Deletions cut 0 bases from V and 5 bases from J, with 6 bases between. The CDR3 consists of 12 residues. The germline gives CDR1 SGHNT, CDR2 YYREEE (reference sequence).

V gene TRBV6-6 combines with J gene TRBJ2-1, with TRBD1 identical over 9 bases. In germline, CDR1 is MNHNY, CDR2 SVGAGI (reference sequence). The CDR3 loop spans 16 amino acids. J was trimmed by 4 bases and V by 2 bases; bases with no gene match: 6. CDR3 protein: CASSYGRDRVYNEQFF. CDR3 sequence (DNA): TGTGCCAGCAGTTACGGCCGGGACAGGGTTTACAATGAGCAGTTCTTC.

The chain uses TRBV19 and TRBJ1-5; a weak D match, TRBD1 (6 bases). The length of the CDR3 is 15 residues. The germline V and J ends were trimmed by 4 bases and 1 base, with 11 bases remaining between them. Germline CDR1 and CDR2: LNHDA and SQIVND (reference sequence). In DNA, the CDR3 is TGTGCCAGTAGTAGACTAGGGGGGAGCAATCAGCCCCAGCATTTT. It translates to CASSRLGGSNQPQHF.

A single count supports this clone. The chain links TRBV15 to TRBJ2-5; no firm D call. V lost 1 base and J 3 bases, leaving 6 bases between the germline ends. In germline, CDR1 is LNHNV, CDR2 YYDKDF (reference sequence). The CDR3 has 13 amino acids. The CDR3 DNA reads as TGTGCCACCAGCAGAGGGTTTGAAGAGACCCAGTACTTC. Its protein is CATSRGFEETQYF.

This clone was seen a single time. This chain uses TRBV6-5 with TRBJ2-7; TRBD1 might be the D (5 bases). CDR1 and CDR2 from the germline V gene are MNHEY and SVGAGI. V lost 2 bases and J 3 bases, leaving 14 bases between the germline ends. The CDR3 spans 15 residues. This chain's CDR3 is CASSYALDKDYEQYF. The CDR3 DNA is TGTGCCAGCAGTTACGCGCTGGACAAGGACTACGAGCAGTACTTC.

The table lists this clone with a few counts. This rearrangement joins TRBV6-5 to TRBJ1-2; D is perhaps TRBD1 (5 bases). This CDR3 spans 14 amino acids. Trimming took off 2 bases at V and 3 bases at J, with 10 bases between the two ends. Per germline, CDR1 MNHEY and CDR2 SVGAGI. CDR3 protein: CASSYVGTDYGYTF. DNA of the CDR3: TGTGCCAGCAGTTACGTCGGGACGGACTATGGCTACACCTTC.

This clone has a count of ten or more. This rearrangement joins TRBV4-1 to TRBJ2-7; D not certain. V lost 0 bases, J lost 5 bases, and 5 bases lay in between. The CDR3 is 12 residues long. From germline, CDR1 is MGHRA and CDR2 YSYEKL. Written as DNA, the CDR3 is TGCGCCAGCAGCCAAGACTTCAACGAGCAGTACTTC. Translated: CASSQDFNEQYF.

The chain carries TRBV28 and TRBJ1-5, with D perhaps TRBD1 (5 bases). Germline V gene sequence: CDR1 MDHEN, CDR2 SYDVKM. Trimming stripped 7 bases from V and 7 bases from J, with 17 bases between. The CDR3 spans 14 residues. CDR3 in DNA: TGTGCCAGCACCCTTGGGGGTTTCGGGCAGCCCCAGCATTTT. Its protein is CASTLGGFGQPQHF.

In DNA form, the CDR3 reads TGTGCCAGCAGTGAAGCCGGGGGAAATCAGCCCCAGCATTTT. Amino acid sequence: CASSEAGGNQPQHF. The chain has TRBV2 and TRBJ1-5; TRBD1 might be the D (5 bases). Germline V gives CDR1 SNHLY, CDR2 FYNNEI. The ends were cut back, 0 bases at V and 4 bases at J, with 7 bases in the middle. The CDR3 spans 14 residues.

The chain is built from TRBV6-5 and TRBJ1-2; 8 nucleotides line up with TRBD1. CDR3 size: 15 residues. Germline V gene lookup returns CDR1 MNHEY and CDR2 SVGAGI. V shed 2 bases, J shed 6 bases, and the junction held 8 bases outside the gene matches. The chain's CDR3 is CASSYTLSGGDGYTF. CDR3 in DNA: TGTGCCAGCAGTTACACCCTTTCAGGGGGCGATGGCTACACCTTC.

The chain uses TRBV5-5 and TRBJ1-1; D is perhaps TRBD1 (6 bases). Trimming stripped 3 bases from V and 1 base from J, with 10 bases between. Germline CDR1 and CDR2: SGHKS and YYEKEE (reference sequence). The CDR3 runs to 14 residues. The CDR3, as DNA: TGTGCCAGCAGCTCAGGACAGTCGAACACTGAAGCTTTCTTT. Protein sequence: CASSSGQSNTEAFF.

The chain recombines TRBV7-2 with TRBJ1-2, with D hard to call. This CDR3 spans 12 amino acids. Germline values: CDR1 SGHTA, CDR2 FQGNSA. V was clipped by 2 bases and J by 10 bases, with 11 bases between them. The DNA of the CDR3 is TGTGCCAGCAGCTTACTCTCCGTTGACTACACCTTC. This codes for CASSLLSVDYTF.